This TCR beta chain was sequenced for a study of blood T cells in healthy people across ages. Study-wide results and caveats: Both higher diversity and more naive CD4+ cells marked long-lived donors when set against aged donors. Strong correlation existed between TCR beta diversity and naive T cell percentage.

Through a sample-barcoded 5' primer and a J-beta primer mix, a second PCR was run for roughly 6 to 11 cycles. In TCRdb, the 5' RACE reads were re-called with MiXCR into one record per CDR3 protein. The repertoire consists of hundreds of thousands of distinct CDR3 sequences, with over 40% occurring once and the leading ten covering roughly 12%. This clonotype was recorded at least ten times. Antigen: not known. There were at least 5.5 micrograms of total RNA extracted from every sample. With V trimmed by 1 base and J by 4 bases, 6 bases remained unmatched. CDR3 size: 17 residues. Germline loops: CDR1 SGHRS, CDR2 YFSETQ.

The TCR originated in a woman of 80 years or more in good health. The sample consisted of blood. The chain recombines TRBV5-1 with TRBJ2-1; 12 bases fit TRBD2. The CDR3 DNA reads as TGCGCCAGCAGCTTGATGCCTGGACTAGCGGGATACAATGAGCAGTTCTTC. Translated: CASSLMPGLAGYNEQFF. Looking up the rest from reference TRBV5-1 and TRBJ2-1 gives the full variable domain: KAGVTQTPRYLIKTRGQQVTLSCSPISGHRSVSWYQQTPGQGLQFLFEYFSETQRNKGNFPGRFSGRQFSNSRSEMNVSTLELGDSALYLCASSLMPGLAGYNEQFFGPGTRLTVL.